This TCR beta chain was retrieved from a study of cytomegalovirus exposure and HLA in healthy donors. V lost 1 base and J lost 9, with 10 bases in between. There are 13 residues in the CDR3. Germline loops: CDR1 SGHVS, CDR2 FQNEAQ. The study ran its PCR with 60 Vbeta and 13 Jbeta primers. The table came from immunoSEQ multiplex PCR; TCRdb's copy has only in-frame clones and leaves some out. The sample contains some 120,000 clones, about four fifths of which appear only once. The sample was PBMCs. This sequence originates from a woman aged 25 to 45 in good health and CMV-seronegative. V and J are TRBV7-8 and TRBJ1-5, with D unresolved. In DNA form, the CDR3 reads TGTGCCAGCAGCTTAGGAGAGGTTGCGCCCCAGCATTTT. This sequence encodes CASSLGEVAPQHF.